This T cell receptor (beta chain) was recovered during a study of blood T cell repertoires in COVID-19. About the study: T cells, B-cell-depleted T cells, or PBMCs provided the cDNA or gDNA that served as material.

TCRdb's copy holds only in-frame clones and misses some; the assay was immunoSEQ multiplex PCR. The table records 150,000 or so clones, 90% to 95% of them present only once. V was pared by 1 base and J by 7 bases, with 17 bases between. The CDR3 covers 16 residues. Per the germline V gene, CDR1 is SGHRS and CDR2 is YFSETQ. This rearrangement joins TRBV5-1 to TRBJ2-2; D remains ambiguous. This TCR came from a man aged 45-65 years with acute or convalescent COVID-19. Sequenced sample: peripheral blood. CDR3 sequence (DNA): TGCGCCAGCAGCTTGAGACGGGTCGGGTCCGACGGGGAGCTGTTTTTT. The encoded protein is CASSLRRVGSDGELFF.